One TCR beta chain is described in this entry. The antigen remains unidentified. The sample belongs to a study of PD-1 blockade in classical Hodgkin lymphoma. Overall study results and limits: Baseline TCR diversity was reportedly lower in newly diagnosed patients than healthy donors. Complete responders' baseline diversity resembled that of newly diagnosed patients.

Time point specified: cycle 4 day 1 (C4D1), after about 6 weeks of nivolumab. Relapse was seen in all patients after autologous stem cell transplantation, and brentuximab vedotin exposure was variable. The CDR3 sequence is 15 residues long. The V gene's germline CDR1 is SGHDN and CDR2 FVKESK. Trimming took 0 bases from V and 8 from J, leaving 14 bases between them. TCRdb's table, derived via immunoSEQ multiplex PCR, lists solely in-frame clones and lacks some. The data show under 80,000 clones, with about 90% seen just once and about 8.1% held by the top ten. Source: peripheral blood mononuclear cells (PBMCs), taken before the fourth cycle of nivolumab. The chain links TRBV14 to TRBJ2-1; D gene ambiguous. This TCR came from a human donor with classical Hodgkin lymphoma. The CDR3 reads CASSQDSRYWDEQFF. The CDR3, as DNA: TGTGCCAGCAGCCAAGATTCCAGGTACTGGGATGAGCAGTTCTTC. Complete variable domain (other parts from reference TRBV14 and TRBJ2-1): EAGVTQFPSHSVIEKGQTVTLRCDPISGHDNLYWYRRVMGKEIKFLLHFVKESKQDESGMPNNRFLAERTGGTYSTLKVQPAELEDSGVYFCASSQDSRYWDEQFFGPGTRLTVL.